The 26 T cell receptor beta chains presented below share a single source sample, sequenced in a study of T cells in Graves' hyperthyroidism and ophthalmopathy. Regions amplified from RNA transcripts were the TCR beta CDR3 regions. TCR CDR3 underwent first-round RT-PCR with the HTBI primer set. MiXCR, applied by TCRdb to the multiplex PCR reads, yields one record per CDR3 protein. The sample lists approximately 400,000 distinct CDR3 sequences, under 20% occurring once. The sample consisted of blood. The receptors were sampled from a man younger than 30 with Graves' ophthalmopathy.

This clonotype was detected many times. The V and J genes are TRBV24-1 and TRBJ2-7, with a tentative D call TRBD1 (8 bases). The CDR3 sequence is 16 residues long. Germline V gene lookup returns CDR1 KGHDR and CDR2 SFDVKD. V lost 2 bases, J lost 2 bases, and 15 bases lay in between. This CDR3 reads CATSDYGQGGTYEQYF. In nucleotides, the CDR3 is TGTGCCACCAGTGATTATGGACAGGGAGGGACCTACGAGCAGTACTTC.

The CDR3 DNA sequence: TGTGCCAGTAGAATGGGGGGGGTTTCCTACGAGCAGTACTTC. This codes for CASRMGGVSYEQYF. V is TRBV6-2 or TRBV6-3 and J is TRBJ2-7, with 7 positions matching TRBD2. This CDR3 has 14 residues. CDR1 and CDR2 from the germline V gene are MNHEY and SVGEGT. Trimming took 9 bases from V and 1 from J; bases not matched to a gene: 9.

This clonotype has more than one count but fewer than ten. This rearrangement joins TRBV24-1 to TRBJ1-2; perhaps TRBD1 as D (5 bases). The CDR3 extends over 14 amino acids. The V gene lost 4 bases and the J gene lost 9 bases, with 17 bases spanning the gap. Germline V gene lookup returns CDR1 KGHDR and CDR2 SFDVKD. The CDR3 region has the DNA TGTGCCACCAGTGACCGGAGGGACTCTTTAAGCTACACCTTC. It encodes CATSDRRDSLSYTF.

This clonotype showed up many times. The chain combines TRBV20-1 with TRBJ1-5; D perhaps matches TRBD1 (5 bases). Per germline, CDR1 DFQATT and CDR2 SNEGSKA (reference sequence). Trimming took off 6 bases at V and 5 bases at J, with 23 bases between the two ends. This CDR3 is built from 16 residues. The CDR3 protein is CSARDRQWLAYQPQHF. The CDR3 nucleotides read TGCAGTGCAAGGGACCGACAATGGCTGGCTTATCAGCCCCAGCATTTT.

This clonotype turned up a few times. This chain links TRBV7-8 with TRBJ1-1; no reliable D call. CDR1 is SGHVS and CDR2 is FQNEAQ in the germline V gene. CDR3 length: 16 residues. Trimming shortened V by 3 bases and J by 5 bases, and 19 bases separated the two germline ends. The DNA for the CDR3 is TGTGCCAGCAGCTTCCCTATCGACGCCTCGGAGACTGAAGCTTTCTTT. This translates into CASSFPIDASETEAFF.

The J gene is TRBJ1-1, the V gene TRBV28, with D unclear. This CDR3 is built from 12 residues. With 4 bases removed from V and 8 bases from J, the gap between germline ends came to 11 bases. The germline V gene encodes CDR1 MDHEN and CDR2 SYDVKM. The CDR3 bases are TGTGCCAGCAGTTCCAGTCAGTCAGAAGCTTTCTTT. Translated, it gives CASSSSQSEAFF. The complete variable domain, with remaining parts taken from reference TRBV28 and TRBJ1-1, reads DVKVTQSSRYLVKRTGEKVFLECVQDMDHENMFWYRQDPGLGLRLIYFSYDVKMKEKGDIPEGYSVSREKKERFSLILESASTNQTSMYLCASSSSQSEAFFGQGTRLTVV.

A few counts support this clonotype. This chain links TRBV5-1 with TRBJ1-4; no reliable D call. Trimming pared 0 bases from V and 3 bases from J, leaving 6 bases between. The CDR3 is 14 residues long. Germline V CDR1 and CDR2: SGHRS, YFSETQ. Written as DNA, the CDR3 is TGCGCCAGCAGCTTGGAACGCCCTAATGAAAAACTGTTTTTT. Amino acid sequence: CASSLERPNEKLFF.

This clonotype has at least ten counts. The rearrangement links TRBV7-9 to TRBJ1-6; the match to TRBD1 covers 9 bases. Germline CDR1 is SEHNR and CDR2 is FQNEAQ (reference sequence). V dropped 5 bases and J dropped 8; count of bases not matched to a gene: 7. The CDR3 length is 15 residues. CDR3 sequence: CASSIGDRVDSPLHF. The CDR3, as DNA: TGTGCCAGCAGCATAGGGGACAGGGTCGATTCACCCCTCCACTTT.

The chain links TRBV13 to TRBJ2-7, with a weak D call TRBD1 (6 bases). V gave up 4 bases and J gave up 3 bases, with 13 bases separating them. CDR3 size: 14 residues. Looked up from germline, CDR1 is PRHDT and CDR2 is FYEKMQ (reference sequence). CDR3 in amino acids: CASSSPTGNYEQYF. The DNA for the CDR3 is TGTGCCAGCAGCTCACCGACAGGTAACTACGAGCAGTACTTC.

The chain employs TRBV5-1 and TRBJ1-4, with 8 bases fitting TRBD1. V gave up 4 bases and J gave up 7 bases; unmatched junction bases: 9. The CDR3 consists of 15 residues. Germline values: CDR1 SGHRS, CDR2 YFSETQ. This CDR3 is CASSKQGEWREKLFF. CDR3 nucleotide sequence: TGCGCCAGCAGCAAACAGGGGGAGTGGCGTGAAAAACTGTTTTTT. Combining the CDR3 with reference TRBV5-1 and TRBJ1-4 gives the whole variable domain KAGVTQTPRYLIKTRGQQVTLSCSPISGHRSVSWYQQTPGQGLQFLFEYFSETQRNKGNFPGRFSGRQFSNSRSEMNVSTLELGDSALYLCASSKQGEWREKLFFGSGTQLSVL.

This clonotype showed up just a few times. This chain uses TRBV20-1 with TRBJ1-5; possible D gene TRBD1, 6 bases. Germline lookup yields CDR1 DFQATT and CDR2 SNEGSKA (reference sequence). The length of the CDR3 is 14 residues. V was trimmed by 2 bases and J by 3 bases, leaving 11 bases between them. The CDR3 nucleotides read TGCAGTGCTAGAAAGGACAGCCACAATCAGCCCCAGCATTTT. Translated, it gives CSARKDSHNQPQHF.

This clonotype came up a few times. The chain couples TRBV9 to TRBJ1-2; 7 nucleotides align to TRBD1. The junction had 5 bases not matched to a gene; V was cut back by 2 bases and J by 4 bases. The CDR3 extends over 14 amino acids. CDR1 SGDLS and CDR2 YYNGEE come from the germline V gene. The CDR3 region has the DNA TGTGCCAGCAGCGTTGAGGGGGCATCCTATGGCTACACCTTC. The encoded protein is CASSVEGASYGYTF.

The chain joins TRBV19 to TRBJ1-1; 7 nucleotides line up with TRBD1. The length of the CDR3 is 15 residues. J was trimmed by 3 bases and V by 5 bases; bases with no gene match: 9. CDR1 LNHDA and CDR2 SQIVND come from the germline V gene (reference sequence). The CDR3 DNA reads TGTGCCAGTAGTTTCTCGACAGGGAGAGACACTGAAGCTTTCTTT. This encodes CASSFSTGRDTEAFF. Full variable domain (missing parts from reference TRBV19 and TRBJ1-1): DGGITQSPKYLFRKEGQNVTLSCEQNLNHDAMYWYRQDPGQGLRLIYYSQIVNDFQKGDIAEGYSVSREKKESFPLTVTSAQKNPTAFYLCASSFSTGRDTEAFFGQGTRLTVV.

The chain combines TRBV9 with TRBJ1-2, with TRBD1 identical over 10 bases. The CDR3 runs 16 residues. Trimming at V came to 3 bases and at J to 8 bases, leaving 13 bases not matched to a gene. The germline CDR1 and CDR2 sequences are SGDLS and YYNGEE. The CDR3 DNA is TGTGCCAGCAGCGCTCTTCGGACAGGGGGGATAGGGGGCTACACCTTC. This gives the protein CASSALRTGGIGGYTF.

The chain joins TRBV7-9 to TRBJ1-6, with D possibly matching TRBD1 (5 bases). Trimming left V 5 bases short and J 8 bases short, with 10 bases between. This CDR3 contains 13 residues. Germline V gene sequence: CDR1 SEHNR, CDR2 FQNEAQ (reference sequence). The CDR3 here is CASSIARDSPLHF. The CDR3 nucleotides read TGTGCCAGCAGCATCGCCAGGGATTCACCCCTCCACTTT.

This clonotype was counted only a few times. The rearrangement links TRBV29-1 to TRBJ2-7; 8 bases align to TRBD1. The germline V gene encodes CDR1 SQVTM and CDR2 ANQGSEA. J gave up 0 bases and V 4 bases, and 11 bases lay outside the gene matches. The CDR3 has 16 residues. CDR3 residues: CSVVVFGQGSSYEQYF. The DNA for the CDR3 is TGCAGCGTTGTGGTCTTCGGACAGGGAAGCTCCTACGAGCAGTACTTC.

The rearrangement joins TRBV3-1 to TRBJ2-2; tentative D call: TRBD2 (5 bases). V lost 0 bases, J lost 0 bases, and 11 bases lay in between. Germline V gene lookup returns CDR1 LGHDT and CDR2 YNNKEL (reference sequence). The CDR3 is 17 residues long. The CDR3 DNA is TGTGCCAGCAGCCAAGATCTAGCCTCCTCGAACACCGGGGAGCTGTTTTTT. It is translated as CASSQDLASSNTGELFF.

This clonotype was observed once. This chain connects TRBV2 to TRBJ1-5, with a tentative D call TRBD1 (6 bases). The germline V gene encodes CDR1 SNHLY and CDR2 FYNNEI. This CDR3 spans 16 amino acids. Trimming stripped 4 bases from V and 2 bases from J, with 15 bases between. This CDR3 is CASSVGGGLGNQPQHF. Written as DNA, the CDR3 is TGTGCCAGCAGTGTAGGGGGGGGGTTGGGCAATCAGCCCCAGCATTTT. Complete variable domain (other parts from reference TRBV2 and TRBJ1-5): EPEVTQTPSHQVTQMGQEVILRCVPISNHLYFYWYRQILGQKVEFLVSFYNNEISEKSEIFDDQFSVERPDGSNFTLKIRSTKLEDSAMYFCASSVGGGLGNQPQHFGDGTRLSIL.

This clonotype was detected many times. This chain links TRBV7-9 with TRBJ2-1; a possible D gene is TRBD2 (7 bases). Germline V CDR1 and CDR2: SEHNR, FQNEAQ (reference sequence). CDR3 length equals 16 residues. The V and J ends lost 5 bases and 9 bases respectively, with 23 bases between them. The CDR3 spells CASSPFEGGAVGEQFF. The CDR3 nucleotides read TGTGCCAGCAGCCCTTTTGAGGGGGGGGCGGTCGGTGAGCAGTTCTTC. Drawing the rest from reference TRBV7-9 and TRBJ2-1, the complete variable domain is DTGVSQNPRHKITKRGQNVTFRCDPISEHNRLYWYRQTLGQGPEFLTYFQNEAQLEKSRLLSDRFSAERPKGSFSTLEIQRTEQGDSAMYLCASSPFEGGAVGEQFFGPGTRLTVL.

This chain joins TRBV5-5 and TRBJ2-3, with D possibly being TRBD1 or TRBD2 (5 bases each). Germline V gives CDR1 SGHKS, CDR2 YYEKEE (reference sequence). The germline V and J ends were trimmed by 3 bases and 4 bases, with 18 bases remaining between them. There are 16 residues in the CDR3. CDR3 loop: CASSSGPRRFPDTQYF. Here the CDR3 DNA reads TGTGCCAGCAGCTCGGGGCCCAGGAGGTTTCCAGATACGCAGTATTTT.

This clonotype occurred many times. The V call is TRBV6-2 or TRBV6-3, the J call TRBJ2-5; 7 bases are shared with TRBD1. This CDR3 region has 14 residues. The germline CDR1 and CDR2 sequences are MNHEY and SVGEGT. The trim removed 7 bases at V and 1 base at J, leaving 6 bases unmatched. The CDR3 loop reads CASNTRDSQETQYF. The CDR3 bases are TGTGCCAGCAACACTCGGGACAGCCAAGAGACCCAGTACTTC.

This clonotype was seen at least ten times. This chain links TRBV7-9 with TRBJ1-1; D ambiguous. Germline V CDR1 and CDR2: SEHNR, FQNEAQ (reference sequence). V shed 4 bases and J shed 3 bases, with 6 bases lying between them. This CDR3 is built from 12 residues. The CDR3 spells CASSYVDTEAFF. CDR3 sequence (DNA): TGTGCCAGCAGCTATGTCGACACTGAAGCTTTCTTT.

At least ten counts were recorded for this clonotype. V gene TRBV19 combines with J gene TRBJ1-2; D uncertain. CDR3 length equals 14 residues. Germline loops: CDR1 LNHDA, CDR2 SQIVND (reference sequence). The V end lost 5 bases, the J end lost 4 bases, and 14 bases lay between the germline ends. The chain's CDR3 is CASSSSGAIYGYTF. The CDR3 bases are TGTGCCAGTAGTTCATCGGGAGCTATCTATGGCTACACCTTC.

This clonotype came up many times. The genes are TRBV12-3 or TRBV12-4 and TRBJ2-2; D unclear. The CDR3 covers 13 residues. V was cut by 5 bases and J by 5 bases, with 9 bases left in between. The CDR3 spells CASSNSGTGELFF. As DNA, the CDR3 is TGTGCCAGCAGTAATTCCGGGACCGGGGAGCTGTTTTTT.

The chain is built from TRBV4-2 and TRBJ1-1, with D uncertain. The CDR3 contains 13 residues. With 6 bases removed from V and 13 bases from J, the gap between germline ends came to 21 bases. CDR1 is LGHNA, CDR2 YNFKEQ, per germline. CDR3 DNA: TGTGCCAGCAGGATATCGGGAGGCGAAGAGGATTTCTTT. This translates into CASRISGGEEDFF.

This clonotype was detected many times. The genes are TRBV11-2 and TRBJ2-7, with 15 bases matching TRBD2. The V and J ends lost 5 bases and 2 bases, in that order; junction bases with no gene match: 10. CDR3 length: 18 amino acids. The V gene's germline CDR1 is SGHAT and CDR2 FQNNGV. Here the CDR3 reads CASSRYGTSGGNTYEQYF. As DNA, the CDR3 is TGTGCCAGCAGCCGATATGGGACTAGCGGGGGGAACACCTACGAGCAGTACTTC.